This TCR beta chain was sequenced during a study of cytomegalovirus exposure and HLA in healthy donors. Study background: Assignment to the Caucasian-associated ancestry cluster applied to more than 75% of the approximately 380 genotyped donors.

Donors likely had unrecorded immune exposures despite being nominally healthy when sampled. Both 60 Vbeta primers and 13 Jbeta primers went into the PCR. Sequencing used immunoSEQ multiplex PCR; TCRdb keeps in-frame clones, though not all of them. The table lists about 160,000 clones, 60% to 85% of them singletons, with roughly 2% in the top ten. The germline V and J ends were trimmed by 6 bases and 2 bases, with 11 bases remaining between them. Germline CDR1 is SQVTM and CDR2 is ANQGSEA. The CDR3 runs to 14 residues. This clonotype originated in a man aged 45-60 years in good health and CMV-seropositive. The rearrangement links TRBV29-1 to TRBJ2-6; D possibly corresponds to TRBD1 (6 bases). Source material: PBMCs. Written as DNA, the CDR3 is TGCAGCGTGAAACAGGGAACTGGGGCCAACGTCCTGACTTTC. It specifies CSVKQGTGANVLTF. Based on the CDR3 plus reference TRBV29-1 and TRBJ2-6, the full variable domain is SAVISQKPSRDICQRGTSLTIQCQVDSQVTMMFWYRQQPGQSLTLIATANQGSEATYESGFVIDKFPISRPNLTFSTLTVSNMSPEDSSIYLCSVKQGTGANVLTFGAGSRLTVL.